This T cell receptor beta chain was documented in a study of blood T cells in healthy people across ages. Regarding the study as a whole: The donors' CMV status was not determined, possibly confounding changes in expanded clonotypes. Diversity figures based on one million T cells were deemed too low. Long-lived donors carried more naive CD4+ cells and greater diversity than aged donors.

The CDR3 consists of 16 residues. Primers used in a second PCR of roughly 6 to 11 cycles were a sample-barcoded 5' primer and a J-beta primer mix. Using its own MiXCR run on the 5' RACE reads, TCRdb lists one record per CDR3 protein. The table records 650,000 to 700,000 distinct CDR3 sequences, about 50% of them present only once. The donors, healthy Caucasians from Russia, were aged about 6 to 90. Only a few counts were recorded for this clonotype. Its matching antigen is unknown. The material sequenced was blood. The chain has TRBV21-1 and TRBJ2-1; the listed D gene, TRBD1, was not tested against the DNA. The tail of the sequence fits TRBJ2-7 better, so the J call may be wrong. TRBV21-1 is listed as a pseudogene. This receptor was taken from a woman aged 80 or over in good health. The CDR3: CASSKSPQGAYNEQYF. The CDR3 DNA is TGTGCCAGCAGCAAATCGCCCCAGGGGGCCTACAATGAGCAGTACTTC.